The clone carrying this T cell receptor beta chain appeared once. This sample stems from a study of control samples from healthy donors and cancer patients. The method was immunoSEQ multiplex PCR; TCRdb's version includes in-frame clones alone and lacks a portion of them. The data show 100,000 or so clones, 87% seen once. Germline CDR1 and CDR2: MNHEY and SVGAGI. Losses at the gene ends were 5 bases for V and 10 bases for J; bases not matched to a gene: 3. CDR3 length: 13 residues. The sequenced material came from blood. The rearrangement uses TRBV6-5 and TRBJ1-6; 9 positions match TRBD1. The sequence was obtained from a woman aged 45-59 years in good health. The CDR3 DNA is TGTGCCAGCAGTACAGGGGGCAACTCACCCCTCCACTTT. Translated, it gives CASSTGGNSPLHF.